The clone carrying this T cell receptor (beta chain) came up once. This sample stems from a study of blood T cell repertoires in COVID-19. Trimming cost V 0 bases and J 5 bases; bases outside gene matches: 2. There are 16 residues in the CDR3. Germline CDR1 MNHNS, CDR2 SASEGT. The table came from immunoSEQ multiplex PCR; TCRdb's copy has only in-frame clones and leaves some out. The sample records 100,000 or so clones, approximately 80% being singletons. The chain employs TRBV6-1 and TRBJ2-2; 11 bases are shared with TRBD2. The sample consisted of peripheral blood. The sequence derives from a woman older than 75 with acute or convalescent COVID-19. The CDR3 reads CASSEARTSGTGELFF. In DNA, the CDR3 is TGTGCCAGCAGTGAAGCGAGGACTAGCGGGACCGGGGAGCTGTTTTTT.